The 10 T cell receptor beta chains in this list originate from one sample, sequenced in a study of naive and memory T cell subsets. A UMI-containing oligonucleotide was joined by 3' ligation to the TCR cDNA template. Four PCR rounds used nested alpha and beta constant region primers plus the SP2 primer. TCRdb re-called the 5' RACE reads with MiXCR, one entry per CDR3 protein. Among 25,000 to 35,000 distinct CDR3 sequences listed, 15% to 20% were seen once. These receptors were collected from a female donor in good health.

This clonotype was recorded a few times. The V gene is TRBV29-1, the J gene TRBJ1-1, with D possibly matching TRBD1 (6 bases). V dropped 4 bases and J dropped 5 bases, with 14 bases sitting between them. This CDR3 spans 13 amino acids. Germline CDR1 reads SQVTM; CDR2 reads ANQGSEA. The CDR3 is CSVALTQGTEAFF. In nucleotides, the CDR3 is TGCAGCGTTGCCCTTACACAGGGAACTGAAGCTTTCTTT.

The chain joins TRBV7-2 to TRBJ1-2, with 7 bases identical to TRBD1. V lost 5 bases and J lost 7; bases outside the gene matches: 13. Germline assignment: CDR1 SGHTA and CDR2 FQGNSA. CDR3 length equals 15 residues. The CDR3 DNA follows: TGTGCCAGCAGCACTTACCAAACAGGGGCAGGTGGCTACACCTTC. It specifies CASSTYQTGAGGYTF.

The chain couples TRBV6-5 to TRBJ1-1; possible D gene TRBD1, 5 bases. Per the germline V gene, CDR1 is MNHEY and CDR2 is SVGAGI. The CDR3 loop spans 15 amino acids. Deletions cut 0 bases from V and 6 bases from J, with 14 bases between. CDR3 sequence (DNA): TGTGCCAGCAGTTACTCGGGGGTTGGTCACGCTGAAGCTTTCTTT. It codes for CASSYSGVGHAEAFF.

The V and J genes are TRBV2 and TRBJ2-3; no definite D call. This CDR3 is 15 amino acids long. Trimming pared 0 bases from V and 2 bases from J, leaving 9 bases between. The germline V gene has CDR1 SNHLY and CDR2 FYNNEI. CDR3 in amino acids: CASSEADIYTDTQYF. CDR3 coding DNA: TGTGCCAGCAGTGAAGCAGACATCTACACAGATACGCAGTATTTT.

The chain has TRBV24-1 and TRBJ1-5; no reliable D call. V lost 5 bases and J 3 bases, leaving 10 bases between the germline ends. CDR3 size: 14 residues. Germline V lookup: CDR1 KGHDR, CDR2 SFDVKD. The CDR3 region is CATSVARTNQPQHF. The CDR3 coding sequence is TGTGCCACCAGTGTGGCCAGGACCAATCAGCCCCAGCATTTT.

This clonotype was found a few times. CDR3 DNA: TGCAGCGTTGAAGGCGGGGCGACCAATGAGCAGTTCTTC. Translated, it gives CSVEGGATNEQFF. The rearrangement uses TRBV29-1 and TRBJ2-1; possible D gene TRBD2, 6 bases. The CDR3 extends over 13 amino acids. The V gene's germline CDR1 is SQVTM and CDR2 ANQGSEA. The germline V and J ends were trimmed by 1 base and 6 bases, with 10 bases remaining between them.

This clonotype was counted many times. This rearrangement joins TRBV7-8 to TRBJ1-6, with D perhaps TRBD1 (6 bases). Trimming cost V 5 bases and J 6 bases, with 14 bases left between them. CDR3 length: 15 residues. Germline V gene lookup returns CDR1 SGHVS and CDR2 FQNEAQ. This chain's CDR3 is CASSPQQGFNSPLHF. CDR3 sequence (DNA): TGTGCCAGCAGCCCACAACAGGGTTTTAATTCACCCCTCCACTTT.

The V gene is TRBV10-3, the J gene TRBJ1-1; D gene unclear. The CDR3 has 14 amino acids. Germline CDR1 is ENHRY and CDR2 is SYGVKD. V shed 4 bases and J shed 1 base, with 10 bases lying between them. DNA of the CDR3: TGTGCCATCAGTGCCGCGCCGGGGAACACTGAAGCTTTCTTT. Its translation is CAISAAPGNTEAFF.

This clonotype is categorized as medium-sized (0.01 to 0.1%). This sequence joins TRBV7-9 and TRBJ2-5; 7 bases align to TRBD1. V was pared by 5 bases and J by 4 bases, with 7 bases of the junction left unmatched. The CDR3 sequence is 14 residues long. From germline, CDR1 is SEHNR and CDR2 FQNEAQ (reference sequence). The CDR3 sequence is CASSDYGTVETQYF. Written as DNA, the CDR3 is TGTGCCAGCAGCGATTACGGGACAGTAGAGACCCAGTACTTC.

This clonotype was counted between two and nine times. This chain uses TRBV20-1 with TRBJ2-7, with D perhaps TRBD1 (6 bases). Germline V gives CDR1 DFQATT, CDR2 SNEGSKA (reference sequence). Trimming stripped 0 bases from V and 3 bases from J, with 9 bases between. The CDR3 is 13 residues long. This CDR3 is CSARDGRGYEQYF. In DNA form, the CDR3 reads TGCAGTGCTAGAGATGGCAGGGGCTACGAGCAGTACTTC.